The 13 T cell receptor beta chains in this list originate from one sample, sequenced in a study of cytomegalovirus exposure and HLA in healthy donors. Researchers ran the PCR with 60 Vbeta and 13 Jbeta primers. The protocol was immunoSEQ multiplex PCR, while the TCRdb copy is restricted to in-frame clones and leaves out a portion. The sample yields about 130,000 clones, approximately 81% seen once. Sequenced: PBMCs. The receptors shown here come from a man between 18 and 35 years old in good health and CMV-seronegative.

The rearrangement links TRBV7-3 to TRBJ2-5; 8 bases match TRBD2. The CDR3 spans 15 residues. The germline V gene encodes CDR1 SGHTA and CDR2 FQGTGA. V was clipped by 5 bases and J by 5 bases; unmatched bases: 10. CDR3 nucleotide sequence: TGTGCCAGCAGCCCGTCGGGGGGGGCGAGGGAGACCCAGTACTTC. Translating gives CASSPSGGARETQYF. The complete variable domain, with remaining parts taken from reference TRBV7-3 and TRBJ2-5, reads GAGVSQTPSNKVTEKGKYVELRCDPISGHTALYWYRQSLGQGPEFLIYFQGTGAADDSGLPNDRFFAVRPEGSVSTLKIQRTERGDSAVYLCASSPSGGARETQYFGPGTRLLVL.

The chain combines TRBV28 with TRBJ1-1; 9 bases align to TRBD1. CDR3 length equals 17 residues. V was pared by 2 bases and J by 1 base, with 8 bases of the junction left unmatched. Germline V lookup: CDR1 MDHEN, CDR2 SYDVKM. CDR3 DNA: TGTGCCAGCAGTTTAACAGGGGGCGCGGGTGGGAACACTGAAGCTTTCTTT. Translating gives CASSLTGGAGGNTEAFF.

This chain uses TRBV5-1 with TRBJ2-6; TRBD1 is a possible D gene (6 bases). Germline V gene sequence: CDR1 SGHRS, CDR2 YFSETQ. V was clipped by 4 bases and J by 2 bases, with 10 bases between them. The CDR3 has 15 amino acids. DNA for the CDR3: TGCGCCAGCAGCGAACAGGGAGCTGGGGCCAACGTCCTGACTTTC. Residues: CASSEQGAGANVLTF.

The rearrangement links TRBV4-1 to TRBJ2-4; the D is unclear. The CDR3 has 14 amino acids. Germline V gene data show CDR1 as MGHRA and CDR2 as YSYEKL. Deletions cut 4 bases from V and 1 base from J, with 8 bases between. The CDR3 protein is CASSRFAAKNIQYF. As DNA, the CDR3 is TGCGCCAGCAGCCGGTTTGCGGCCAAAAACATTCAGTACTTC.

Here the CDR3 reads CASSGNTLDGYTF. As DNA, the CDR3 is TGTGCCAGCAGCGGTAATACCTTAGATGGCTACACCTTC. The chain uses TRBV5-4 and TRBJ1-2; the D is unclear. Trimming pared 4 bases from V and 6 bases from J, leaving 13 bases between. The germline gives CDR1 SGHNT, CDR2 YYREEE (reference sequence). CDR3 length equals 13 residues.

A note on this clone: Its ends do not fully match the called genes, so a read error is possible. The V and J genes are TRBV6-5 and TRBJ2-7; 8 nucleotides align to TRBD2. The length of the CDR3 is 13 residues. CDR1 and CDR2 (germline): MNHEY, SVGAGI. CDR3 sequence (DNA): TGTGCCAGCAGTCTATTTGCCGGGGGGGGCCTAGCCTTC. It specifies CASSLFAGGGLAF.

V is TRBV28 and J is TRBJ1-2, with D unclear. The CDR3 runs to 10 residues. V lost 9 bases, J lost 6 bases, and 8 bases lay in between. In germline, CDR1 is MDHEN, CDR2 SYDVKM. This CDR3 is CASKLNGYTF. CDR3 DNA sequence: TGTGCCAGTAAATTAAATGGCTACACCTTC.

The chain carries TRBV5-6 and TRBJ1-6, with D unresolved. The V and J ends lost 0 bases and 2 bases respectively, with 12 bases between them. Germline V gives CDR1 SGHDT, CDR2 YYEEEE. The CDR3 loop spans 17 amino acids. As DNA, the CDR3 is TGTGCCAGCAGCTTGGAGCGAGGGTTCACCTATAATTCACCCCTCCACTTT. Protein: CASSLERGFTYNSPLHF. Combining the CDR3 with reference TRBV5-6 and TRBJ1-6 gives the whole variable domain DAGVTQSPTHLIKTRGQQVTLRCSPKSGHDTVSWYQQALGQGPQFIFQYYEEEERQRGNFPDRFSGHQFPNYSSELNVNALLLGDSALYLCASSLERGFTYNSPLHFGNGTRLTVT.

The chain combines TRBV25-1 with TRBJ1-1; 8 bases line up with TRBD1. V lost 8 bases and J lost 4; bases outside the gene matches: 9. The CDR3 contains 14 residues. From germline, CDR1 is MGHDK and CDR2 SYGVNS. The CDR3 spells CASSSGQGFTEAFF. The DNA of the CDR3 is TGTGCCAGCTCCTCTGGACAGGGATTCACTGAAGCTTTCTTT.

The gene calls are TRBV9 and TRBJ1-3, with unresolved D. CDR3 length: 14 residues. Trimming took off 0 bases at V and 4 bases at J, with 8 bases between the two ends. Germline V lookup: CDR1 SGDLS, CDR2 YYNGEE. This CDR3 reads CASSVDSAGNTIYF. CDR3 bases: TGTGCCAGCAGCGTAGATAGTGCCGGAAACACCATATATTTT.

The rearrangement links TRBV29-1 to TRBJ1-2; the D is unclear. This CDR3 has 15 residues. V lost 5 bases, J lost 1 base, and 17 bases lay in between. Germline V lookup: CDR1 SQVTM, CDR2 ANQGSEA. The CDR3 sequence: CSVRISTLSNYGYTF. CDR3 nucleotides: TGCAGCGTTAGGATTTCGACATTGAGTAACTATGGCTACACCTTC.

The chain recombines TRBV14 with TRBJ1-6; D remains ambiguous. This CDR3 has 15 amino acids. Germline-derived CDR1 and CDR2 are SGHDN and FVKESK. V dropped 4 bases and J dropped 1 base, with 8 bases sitting between them. CDR3 sequence: CASSPVGSYNSPLHF. CDR3 DNA: TGTGCCAGCAGCCCGGTTGGTTCCTATAATTCACCCCTCCACTTT. Based on the CDR3 plus reference TRBV14 and TRBJ1-6, the full variable domain is EAGVTQFPSHSVIEKGQTVTLRCDPISGHDNLYWYRRVMGKEIKFLLHFVKESKQDESGMPNNRFLAERTGGTYSTLKVQPAELEDSGVYFCASSPVGSYNSPLHFGNGTRLTVT.

The chain links TRBV6-5 to TRBJ2-7; 9 nucleotides match TRBD1. Germline loops: CDR1 MNHEY, CDR2 SVGAGI. The CDR3 totals 13 residues. Unmatched junction bases numbered 7, after V lost 6 bases and J lost 7 bases. CDR3 in amino acids: CASRTQGAGEQYF. The CDR3 DNA is TGTGCCAGCAGGACACAGGGGGCTGGAGAGCAGTACTTC.